These T cell receptor beta chains were read from a single sample in a study of cytomegalovirus exposure and HLA in healthy donors. Sequenced by immunoSEQ multiplex PCR; TCRdb stores in-frame clones only, minus some. The profile shows 300,000 or so clones, about four fifths of them singletons. Sequencing was performed on PBMCs. The receptors here all came from a woman between 40 and 50 years old in good health and CMV-seropositive. Each CDR3 is given with its conserved first and last residue. The D gene is left open where the match is weak. Rows give clone size only sometimes, using once, few, many, or a class for an expanded clone.

>TRBJ1-2|-|TRBV29-1|-
TGCAGCGTTCAGGCGGACGGGGGCTATGGCTACACCTTC
CSVQADGGYGYTF
>TRBJ1-5|TRBD1|TRBV19|-
TGTGCCAGTAGTACCCTCGACAGGGGCGGACAGCCCCAGCATTTT
CASSTLDRGGQPQHF
>TRBJ1-1|-|TRBV4-2|-
TGTGCCAGCAGCCCGGGGGGGTCTGAAGCTTTCTTT
CASSPGGSEAFF
>TRBJ2-3|-|TRBV15|-
TGTGCCACCAGCAGAGAAGGTTCCCCAGCGGCTAGCACAGATACGCAGTATTTT
CATSREGSPAASTDTQYF
>TRBJ1-2|TRBD1|TRBV27|-
TGTGCCAGCAGTCCGACTTACAGGGGAACTAACTATGGCTACACCTTC
CASSPTYRGTNYGYTF
>TRBJ2-4|-|TRBV7-2|-
TGTGCCAGCAGCTTAGTCTGGGGCGAAAACATTCAGTACTTC
CASSLVWGENIQYF
>TRBJ1-1|-|TRBV5-1|-
TGCGCCAGCAGCTTGGGGCTGCTTAACACTGAAGCTTTCTTT
CASSLGLLNTEAFF
>TRBJ2-7|-|TRBV4-3|few
TGCGCCAGCAGCCAAGATCAGGGAATGGGCTACGAGCAGTACTTC
CASSQDQGMGYEQYF
>TRBJ2-7|TRBD2|TRBV28|-
TGTGCCAGCAGTCTAGCGGGAGGTCCCTACGAGCAGTACTTC
CASSLAGGPYEQYF
>TRBJ2-7|TRBD1|TRBV11-3|once
TGTGCCAGCAGCTTAGAGTCCGGACAGGGGAACGAGCAGTACTTC
CASSLESGQGNEQYF
>TRBJ2-1|-|TRBV27|-
TGTGCCAGCAGTCCCTCGAGAGGCAATGAGCAGTTCTTC
CASSPSRGNEQFF
>TRBJ1-1|TRBD1|TRBV25-1|-
TGTGCCAGCAGTCCCACAGGGGTGAACACTGAAGCTTTCTTT
CASSPTGVNTEAFF
>TRBJ2-2|TRBD2|TRBV11-1|-
TGTGCCAGCAGCCACGATAGCGGGACCTACACCGGGGAGCTGTTTTTT
CASSHDSGTYTGELFF
>TRBJ2-1|-|TRBV28|once
TGTGCCAGCAGTTGGACTACCGTGGATGAGCAGTTCTTC
CASSWTTVDEQFF